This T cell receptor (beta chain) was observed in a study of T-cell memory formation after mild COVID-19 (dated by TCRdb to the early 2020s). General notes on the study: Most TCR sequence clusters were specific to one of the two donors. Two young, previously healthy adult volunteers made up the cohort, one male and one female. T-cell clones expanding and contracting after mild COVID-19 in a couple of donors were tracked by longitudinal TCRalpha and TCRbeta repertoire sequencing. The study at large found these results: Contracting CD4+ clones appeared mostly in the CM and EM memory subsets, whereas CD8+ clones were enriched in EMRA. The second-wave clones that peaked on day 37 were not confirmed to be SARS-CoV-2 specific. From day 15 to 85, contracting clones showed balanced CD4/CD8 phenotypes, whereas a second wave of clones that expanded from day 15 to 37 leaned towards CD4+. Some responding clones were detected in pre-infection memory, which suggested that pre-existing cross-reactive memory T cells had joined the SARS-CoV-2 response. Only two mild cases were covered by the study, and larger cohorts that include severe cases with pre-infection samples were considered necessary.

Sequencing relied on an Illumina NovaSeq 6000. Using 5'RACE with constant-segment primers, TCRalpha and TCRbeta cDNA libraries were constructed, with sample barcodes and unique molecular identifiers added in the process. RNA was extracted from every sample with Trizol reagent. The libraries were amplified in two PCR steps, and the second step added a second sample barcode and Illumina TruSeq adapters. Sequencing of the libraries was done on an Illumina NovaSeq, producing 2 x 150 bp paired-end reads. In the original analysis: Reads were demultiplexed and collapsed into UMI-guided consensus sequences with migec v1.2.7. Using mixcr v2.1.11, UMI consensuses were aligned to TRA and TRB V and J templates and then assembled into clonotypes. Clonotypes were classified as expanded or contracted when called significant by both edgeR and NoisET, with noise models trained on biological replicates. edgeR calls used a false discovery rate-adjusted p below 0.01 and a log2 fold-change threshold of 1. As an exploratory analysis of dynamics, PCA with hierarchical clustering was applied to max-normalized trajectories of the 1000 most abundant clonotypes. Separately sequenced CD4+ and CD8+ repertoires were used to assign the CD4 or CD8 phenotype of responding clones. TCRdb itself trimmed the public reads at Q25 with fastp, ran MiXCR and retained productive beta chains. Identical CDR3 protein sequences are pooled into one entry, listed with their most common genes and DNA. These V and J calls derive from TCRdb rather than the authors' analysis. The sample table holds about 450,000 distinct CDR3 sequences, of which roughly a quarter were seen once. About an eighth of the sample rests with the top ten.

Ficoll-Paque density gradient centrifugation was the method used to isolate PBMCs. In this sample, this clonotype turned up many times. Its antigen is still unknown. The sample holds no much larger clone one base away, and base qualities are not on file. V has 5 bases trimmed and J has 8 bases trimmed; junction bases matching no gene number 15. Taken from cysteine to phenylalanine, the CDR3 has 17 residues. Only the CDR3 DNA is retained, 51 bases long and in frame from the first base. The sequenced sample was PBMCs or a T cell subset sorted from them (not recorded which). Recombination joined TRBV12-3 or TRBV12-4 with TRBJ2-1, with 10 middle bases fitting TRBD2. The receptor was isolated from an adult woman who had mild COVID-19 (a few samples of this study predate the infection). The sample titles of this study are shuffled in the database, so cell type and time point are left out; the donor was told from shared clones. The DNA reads TGTGCCAGCAGTCTTAGCCCCCTAGCGGGAGCCAGGGATGAGCAGTTCTTC. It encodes CASSLSPLAGARDEQFF.